This passage covers 27 T cell receptor beta chains from one sample sequenced in a study of T cell changes during pregnancy in multiple sclerosis. Libraries were prepared by immunoSEQ multiplex PCR; TCRdb keeps only in-frame clonotypes and omits some of them. The sample consists of 60,000 or so clones, roughly nine tenths of them appearing once. The sequencing here drew on peripheral blood, taken before pregnancy. These receptors were collected from a female donor with multiple sclerosis, enrolled in a pregnancy study.

This sequence joins TRBV30 and TRBJ2-1, with D perhaps TRBD1 (5 bases). The CDR3 loop spans 13 amino acids. Germline CDR1 is GTSNPN and CDR2 is SVGIG (reference sequence). Trimming shortened V by 5 bases and J by 1 base, and 9 bases separated the two germline ends. The CDR3 nucleotides are TGTGCCTGGTCCGACAGTTCCTACAATGAGCAGTTCTTC. Translating it yields CAWSDSSYNEQFF.

This chain connects TRBV9 to TRBJ2-7; D remains unclear. Germline CDR1 SGDLS, CDR2 YYNGEE. CDR3 size: 14 residues. V gave up 0 bases and J gave up 1 base, with 8 bases separating them. CDR3 nucleotide sequence: TGTGCCAGCAGCGTAGTAGCCCAGTCCTACGAGCAGTACTTC. Translated: CASSVVAQSYEQYF.

The chain carries TRBV7-9 and TRBJ2-5; D might be TRBD1 (6 bases). V lost 3 bases and J lost 4, with 9 bases in between. The CDR3 is 13 amino acids. Per the germline V gene, CDR1 is SEHNR and CDR2 is FQNEAQ (reference sequence). The CDR3 DNA is TGTGCCAGCAGCTTTACAGGGCGAGAGACCCAGTACTTC. Translating gives CASSFTGRETQYF.

This clone was seen a handful of times. The chain has TRBV30 and TRBJ1-1, with D hard to call. The germline CDR1 and CDR2 sequences are GTSNPN and SVGIG (reference sequence). CDR3 length equals 13 residues. Trimming removed 0 bases at V and 11 bases at J, with 16 bases between. This chain's CDR3 is CAWSVGRRGSAFF. The CDR3 region has the DNA TGTGCCTGGAGTGTAGGTCGACGGGGATCGGCTTTCTTT.

This clone has only a few counts. V is TRBV4-2 and J is TRBJ1-2; D unresolved. Looked up from germline, CDR1 is LGHNA and CDR2 is YNFKEQ. With 1 base removed from V and 4 bases from J, the gap between germline ends came to 10 bases. This CDR3 is built from 14 residues. The CDR3: CASSQGVAGYGYTF. The DNA of the CDR3 is TGTGCCAGCAGCCAAGGGGTCGCGGGCTATGGCTACACCTTC.

This chain connects TRBV4-2 to TRBJ2-3; TRBD2 agrees at 12 bases. Germline V gene data show CDR1 as LGHNA and CDR2 as YNFKEQ. The CDR3 extends over 15 amino acids. The trim removed 1 base at V and 5 bases at J, leaving 1 base unmatched. The CDR3 coding sequence is TGTGCCAGCAGCCAAGCTAGCGGGGGGGAAGATACGCAGTATTTT. Its translation is CASSQASGGEDTQYF.

This clone was seen more than once but under ten times. The rearrangement joins TRBV6-4 to TRBJ2-7; 9 nucleotides match TRBD2. The V and J ends lost 0 bases and 5 bases, in that order; junction bases with no gene match: 5. The CDR3 runs 15 residues. CDR1 MRHNA and CDR2 SNTAGT come from the germline V gene. DNA for the CDR3: TGTGCCAGCAGTGACTCGGCGGGGGGGGCCCACGAGCAGTACTTC. It specifies CASSDSAGGAHEQYF.

The V gene is TRBV10-3, the J gene TRBJ1-5; D remains ambiguous. V lost 0 bases and J 9 bases, leaving 9 bases between the germline ends. From germline, CDR1 is ENHRY and CDR2 SYGVKD. This CDR3 contains 13 residues. The CDR3 DNA sequence: TGTGCCATCAGTGAGTCTTTAACGGGGCCCCAGCATTTT. This sequence encodes CAISESLTGPQHF.

The rearrangement joins TRBV6-5 to TRBJ1-1, with 9 bases fitting TRBD1. The CDR3 is made up of 15 amino acids. Germline trimming cut 6 bases from V and 5 bases from J; bases unmatched to any gene: 10. The germline CDR1 and CDR2 sequences are MNHEY and SVGAGI. CDR3 residues: CASRSAGTGRTEAFF. The CDR3 DNA reads as TGTGCCAGCAGGTCAGCCGGGACAGGGAGAACTGAAGCTTTCTTT.

The V and J genes are TRBV7-6 and TRBJ2-1; possibly TRBD2 for D (6 bases). The V end lost 1 base, the J end lost 4 bases, and 11 bases lay between the germline ends. The CDR3 sequence is 15 residues long. Germline CDR1 SGHVS, CDR2 FNYEAQ. The CDR3 loop is CASSLGGGGYNEQFF. In DNA form, the CDR3 reads TGTGCCAGCAGCTTAGGCGGTGGGGGGTACAATGAGCAGTTCTTC. The full variable domain, rest sourced from reference TRBV7-6 and TRBJ2-1, is GAGVSQSPRYKVTKRGQDVALRCDPISGHVSLYWYRQALGQGPEFLTYFNYEAQQDKSGLPNDRFSAERPEGSISTLTIQRTEQRDSAMYRCASSLGGGGYNEQFFGPGTRLTVL.

The chain carries TRBV11-3 and TRBJ2-2; a possible D gene is TRBD1 (5 bases). V was shortened by 5 bases and J by 7 bases, with 17 bases between the two germline ends. CDR1 SGHNT and CDR2 YENEEA come from the germline V gene. This CDR3 comprises 15 residues. The CDR3 sequence is CASSARGTRGGELFF. The CDR3 region has the DNA TGTGCCAGCAGCGCTAGGGGCACCCGTGGCGGGGAGCTGTTTTTT.

V and J are TRBV30 and TRBJ2-7, with TRBD1 matching 8 bases. Trimming took 2 bases from V and 2 from J; bases not matched to a gene: 5. Per germline, CDR1 GTSNPN and CDR2 SVGIG (reference sequence). The CDR3 is 14 amino acids. The CDR3 spells CAWSFRGLAYEQYF. CDR3 coding DNA: TGTGCCTGGAGTTTCAGGGGGCTCGCCTACGAGCAGTACTTC.

The V call is TRBV5-6, the J call TRBJ2-3; tentative D call: TRBD2 (5 bases). With 7 bases removed from V and 1 base from J, the gap between germline ends came to 10 bases. The CDR3 sequence is 13 residues long. Germline V gene lookup returns CDR1 SGHDT and CDR2 YYEEEE. CDR3 DNA: TGTGCCAGCGAGAGGACTGGCACAGATACGCAGTATTTT. As protein: CASERTGTDTQYF.

This chain uses TRBV6-6 with TRBJ1-2, with D perhaps TRBD1 (5 bases). The CDR3 spans 13 residues. The V end was cut by 2 bases, the J end by 6 bases, with 10 bases between. The germline CDR1 and CDR2 sequences are MNHNY and SVGAGI (reference sequence). The CDR3 protein is CASSYPGSHGYTF. The CDR3 bases are TGTGCCAGCAGTTACCCAGGGTCCCATGGCTACACCTTC.

V usage is TRBV9 and J usage is TRBJ1-1; TRBD1 matches at 10 bases. V lost 3 bases to trimming and J lost 0 bases; unmatched junction nucleotides: 5. From germline, CDR1 is SGDLS and CDR2 YYNGEE. The CDR3 sequence is 16 residues long. The chain's CDR3 is CASSAGTGEMNTEAFF. The CDR3 DNA sequence: TGTGCCAGCAGCGCCGGGACAGGGGAAATGAACACTGAAGCTTTCTTT.

The V and J genes are TRBV7-2 and TRBJ1-2, with a possible D match to TRBD1 (5 bases). Per the germline V gene, CDR1 is SGHTA and CDR2 is FQGNSA. V was clipped by 5 bases and J by 4 bases, with 20 bases between them. This CDR3 spans 16 amino acids. The CDR3 region is CASSPTGGVGGYGYTF. The CDR3 DNA sequence: TGTGCCAGCAGCCCGACCGGGGGAGTCGGGGGCTATGGCTACACCTTC.

The chain carries TRBV19 and TRBJ2-2, with 11 bases lining up with TRBD1. Germline loops: CDR1 LNHDA, CDR2 SQIVND (reference sequence). The CDR3 totals 15 residues. Trimming at V came to 6 bases and at J to 6 bases, leaving 6 bases not matched to a gene. For the CDR3, the DNA is TGTGCCAGTAGAAGGACAGGGGGCGCGGCCGGGGAGCTGTTTTTT. This gives the protein CASRRTGGAAGELFF.

This chain connects TRBV27 to TRBJ2-7, with TRBD2 identical over 10 bases. Looked up from germline, CDR1 is MNHEY and CDR2 is SMNVEV (reference sequence). V gave up 5 bases and J gave up 5 bases; unmatched junction bases: 6. This CDR3 contains 14 residues. This CDR3 reads CASSIGLAVDEQYF. Written as DNA, the CDR3 is TGTGCCAGCAGTATCGGACTAGCGGTGGACGAGCAGTACTTC.

The chain carries TRBV29-1 and TRBJ2-1; no clear D gene. Germline CDR1 and CDR2: SQVTM and ANQGSEA. Trimming took 8 bases from V and 0 from J, leaving 14 bases between them. CDR3 length equals 14 residues. CDR3 coding DNA: TGCAGCTCCACTAAGCCGAGCTCCTACAATGAGCAGTTCTTC. This translates into CSSTKPSSYNEQFF.

The chain has TRBV5-6 and TRBJ1-2; 9 positions match TRBD1. CDR1 SGHDT and CDR2 YYEEEE come from the germline V gene. This CDR3 has 15 amino acids. The V gene end was trimmed by 1 base and the J gene end by 8 bases; junction bases not matched to a gene: 9. Written as DNA, the CDR3 is TGTGCCAGCAGCTTGCCGGGACAGGGTATTGGCGGCTACACCTTC. Its translation: CASSLPGQGIGGYTF.

The V and J genes are TRBV25-1 and TRBJ2-5, with a weak D call TRBD1 (6 bases). The length of the CDR3 is 16 residues. Trimming cost V 4 bases and J 7 bases, with 22 bases left between them. Germline CDR1 MGHDK, CDR2 SYGVNS. CDR3 amino acids: CASSAQQGPGGRTQYF. For the CDR3, the DNA is TGTGCCAGCAGTGCACAACAGGGCCCGGGTGGTAGGACCCAGTACTTC.

The rearrangement uses TRBV6-5 and TRBJ2-7, with 7 bases fitting TRBD1. There are 15 residues in the CDR3. Trimming cost V 0 bases and J 4 bases; bases outside gene matches: 6. Looked up from germline, CDR1 is MNHEY and CDR2 is SVGAGI. The CDR3 protein is CASSYSRQGVYEQYF. In DNA, the CDR3 is TGTGCCAGCAGTTACTCGCGACAGGGAGTGTACGAGCAGTACTTC.

The chain recombines TRBV7-2 with TRBJ1-2; D ambiguous. Germline CDR1 reads SGHTA; CDR2 reads FQGNSA. The V end lost 3 bases, the J end lost 4 bases, and 6 bases lay between the germline ends. This CDR3 spans 12 amino acids. This CDR3 is CASSFPGYGYTF. In nucleotides, the CDR3 is TGTGCCAGCAGCTTCCCAGGCTATGGCTACACCTTC.

The CDR3 nucleotides read TGTGCCAGCAGTGACAGCTACGAGCAGTACTTC. Protein: CASSDSYEQYF. The rearrangement joins TRBV5-6 to TRBJ2-7, with D possibly being TRBD1 (5 bases). The germline V gene encodes CDR1 SGHDT and CDR2 YYEEEE. Between the trimmed V and J ends, which lost 5 bases and 3 bases, there was a span of 6 bases. The CDR3 runs 11 residues.

The chain uses TRBV12-5 and TRBJ2-5; 7 bases line up with TRBD1. After removal of 1 base from V and 4 bases from J, the junction contained 3 bases not matched to a gene. Germline V CDR1 and CDR2: LGHNT, FRNRAP. The CDR3 consists of 14 residues. The CDR3 is CASGLAPGGETQYF. In DNA, the CDR3 is TGTGCTAGTGGTTTGGCCCCAGGGGGAGAGACCCAGTACTTC.

Comments on this clone: The sample holds other DNA sequences that translate to the same CDR3. The rearrangement joins TRBV30 to TRBJ2-5; D not certain. The CDR3 has 12 residues. Trimming removed 3 bases at V and 4 bases at J, with 9 bases between. In germline, CDR1 is GTSNPN, CDR2 SVGIG (reference sequence). CDR3 loop: CAWSRGGETQYF. CDR3 in DNA: TGTGCCTGGAGCCGCGGCGGAGAGACCCAGTACTTC.

This sequence joins TRBV10-3 and TRBJ2-7; 14 nucleotides match TRBD2. Germline V gene sequence: CDR1 ENHRY, CDR2 SYGVKD. The CDR3 totals 14 residues. V shed 10 bases and J 5 bases; nucleotides not matched to a gene: 7. CDR3 amino acids: CATATSGGAHEQYF. CDR3 sequence (DNA): TGTGCCACCGCGACTAGCGGGGGGGCCCACGAGCAGTACTTC.